Presented here are 30 T cell receptor beta chains from one specimen sequenced in a study of CXCR3-negative and CXCR3-positive naive CD8 T cells. Libraries of TRB cDNA were made by 5' RACE and carried UMIs. TCRdb reprocessed the 5' RACE reads, with one entry per CDR3 protein and no DNA. The sample holds some 8,000 distinct CDR3 sequences. The specimen was naive CXCR3- CD8+ T cells from blood. Sample subset: CD45RO-CCR7+CD27+CD95- naive CD8+ T cells lacking CXCR3 (TNR3-). The receptors were sampled from a human donor in good health. Some clones in this sample may be carry-over from other donors' samples.

The chain recombines TRBV18 with TRBJ1-2; TCRdb indicates TRBD1, and absent DNA this call remains unverified. Germline V gene lookup returns CDR1 KGHSH and CDR2 LQKENI. The CDR3 runs 16 residues. CDR3 residues: CASSPPDRPLDYGYTF. Drawing the rest from reference TRBV18 and TRBJ1-2, the complete variable domain is NAGVMQNPRHLVRRRGQEARLRCSPMKGHSHVYWYRQLPEEGLKFMVYLQKENIIDESGMPKERFSAEFPKEGPSILRIQQVVRGDSAAYFCASSPPDRPLDYGYTFGSGTRLTVV.

Judged by frequency, this clonotype is medium-sized. V is TRBV29-1 and J is TRBJ2-7; TCRdb's D call, TRBD2, is unchecked because there is no DNA. Germline V gives CDR1 SQVTM, CDR2 ANQGSEA. There are 14 residues in the CDR3. CDR3 loop: CSVEEVGGTYEQYF.

The chain joins TRBV12-3 or TRBV12-4 to TRBJ2-2; there is no DNA to check the TCRdb D call of TRBD1. The CDR3 has 14 residues. CDR3 sequence reads: CASILGQPTGELFF.

This rearrangement joins TRBV5-5 to TRBJ2-5. The germline CDR1 and CDR2 sequences are SGHKS and YYEKEE (reference sequence). The CDR3 has 11 residues. This CDR3 reads CASGYQEAQYF.

This clonotype is medium-sized (0.01 to 0.1%) by frequency. The V gene is TRBV7-8, the J gene TRBJ2-6; TCRdb designates TRBD2, a call that cannot be tested without DNA. The CDR3 contains 18 residues. Germline V CDR1 and CDR2: SGHVS, FQNEAQ. The CDR3 region is CASSLGTSGILGANVLTF.

The gene calls are TRBV6-5 and TRBJ2-5; TCRdb's D call, TRBD1, is unchecked because there is no DNA. Germline V gene sequence: CDR1 MNHEY, CDR2 SVGAGI. This CDR3 contains 16 residues. The CDR3 region is CASSDTPPDGGETQYF.

The rearrangement links TRBV12-3 or TRBV12-4 to TRBJ2-1; the D call of TRBD2 rests on TCRdb alone, since no DNA is present to check it. This CDR3 is 18 amino acids long. The CDR3 protein is CASSSTTGGPSSYNEQFF.

This clonotype is classed as medium-sized by frequency. The rearrangement joins TRBV18 to TRBJ2-7. Per germline, CDR1 KGHSH and CDR2 LQKENI. The CDR3 runs to 14 residues. CDR3 in amino acids: CASSPGLGSYEQYF. Full variable domain (missing parts from reference TRBV18 and TRBJ2-7): NAGVMQNPRHLVRRRGQEARLRCSPMKGHSHVYWYRQLPEEGLKFMVYLQKENIIDESGMPKERFSAEFPKEGPSILRIQQVVRGDSAAYFCASSPGLGSYEQYFGPGTRLTVT.

The chain joins TRBV29-1 to TRBJ2-3; TCRdb designates TRBD1, a call that cannot be tested without DNA. Looked up from germline, CDR1 is SQVTM and CDR2 is ANQGSEA. This CDR3 region has 13 residues. CDR3 region: CSGVPGNTDTQYF.

V usage is TRBV5-1 and J usage is TRBJ2-7; as DNA is missing, the TRBD1 call by TCRdb cannot be tested. There are 15 residues in the CDR3. Germline V gene lookup returns CDR1 SGHRS and CDR2 YFSETQ. CDR3 residues: CASSLEGHPSYEQYF. The full variable domain, its missing parts supplied by reference TRBV5-1 and TRBJ2-7, is KAGVTQTPRYLIKTRGQQVTLSCSPISGHRSVSWYQQTPGQGLQFLFEYFSETQRNKGNFPGRFSGRQFSNSRSEMNVSTLELGDSALYLCASSLEGHPSYEQYFGPGTRLTVT.

This chain joins TRBV30 and TRBJ2-7; the TCRdb D gene call, TRBD1, has no DNA to confirm it. The CDR3 sequence is 12 residues long. The germline V gene encodes CDR1 GTSNPN and CDR2 SVGIG (reference sequence). The CDR3 region is CAWSGTAYEQYF.

The rearrangement joins TRBV5-1 to TRBJ2-3; there is no DNA to check the TCRdb D call of TRBD1. Germline loops: CDR1 SGHRS, CDR2 YFSETQ. The length of the CDR3 is 18 residues. The CDR3 loop is CASSLVVLTDPITDTQYF.

This clonotype registers medium-sized by frequency. V and J are TRBV29-1 and TRBJ2-7. The CDR3 is made up of 12 amino acids. Germline V gene sequence: CDR1 SQVTM, CDR2 ANQGSEA. The chain's CDR3 is CSVGGSSYEQYF.

Measured by frequency, this clonotype is medium-sized. This chain uses TRBV5-1 with TRBJ1-4. The CDR3 has 16 amino acids. Per the germline V gene, CDR1 is SGHRS and CDR2 is YFSETQ. The CDR3 loop reads CASSNALTATNEKLFF.

The chain combines TRBV7-9 with TRBJ2-1; checking the TCRdb D call of TRBD2 is not possible without DNA. This CDR3 has 16 residues. Germline V lookup: CDR1 SEHNR, CDR2 FQNEAQ (reference sequence). CDR3 sequence reads: CASSLAGLAGANEQFF. The entire variable domain, with the rest obtained from reference TRBV7-9 and TRBJ2-1, is as follows: DTGVSQNPRHKITKRGQNVTFRCDPISEHNRLYWYRQTLGQGPEFLTYFQNEAQLEKSRLLSDRFSAERPKGSFSTLEIQRTEQGDSAMYLCASSLAGLAGANEQFFGPGTRLTVL.

The chain uses TRBV12-3 or TRBV12-4 and TRBJ2-5. The CDR3 has 11 amino acids. CDR3 protein: CASSSGETQYF.

The chain recombines TRBV4-2 with TRBJ2-7. Germline loops: CDR1 LGHNA, CDR2 YNFKEQ. The CDR3 consists of 16 residues. This CDR3 is CASSPSETPMNSEQYF.

This clonotype is medium-sized by frequency. The chain recombines TRBV9 with TRBJ2-3. This CDR3 comprises 16 residues. Germline V gene data show CDR1 as SGDLS and CDR2 as YYNGEE. The CDR3 sequence: CASSVGQIGSTDTQYF. Full variable domain (rest looked up from reference TRBV9 and TRBJ2-3): DSGVTQTPKHLITATGQRVTLRCSPRSGDLSVYWYQQSLDQGLQFLIQYYNGEERAKGNILERFSAQQFPDLHSELNLSSLELGDSALYFCASSVGQIGSTDTQYFGPGTRLTVL.

This clonotype shows up as medium-sized by frequency. The J gene is TRBJ1-5, the V gene TRBV29-1; TCRdb gives TRBD1 as the D gene, but with no DNA this cannot be confirmed. This CDR3 contains 13 residues. CDR1 and CDR2 from the germline V gene are SQVTM and ANQGSEA. The CDR3 loop is CSVRGGDNQPQHF.

The rearrangement joins TRBV27 to TRBJ1-2; no DNA is available, so the TRBD1 call from TCRdb remains unchecked. Germline values: CDR1 MNHEY, CDR2 SMNVEV (reference sequence). This CDR3 has 14 amino acids. CDR3 loop: CASSPGQGPYGYTF.

The chain uses TRBV7-6 and TRBJ1-1. This CDR3 region has 11 residues. The germline V gene has CDR1 SGHVS and CDR2 FNYEAQ. The CDR3 loop is CASSSHGEAFF.

V gene TRBV7-6 combines with J gene TRBJ2-2; the TRBD1 assignment by TCRdb is unverifiable without DNA. Looked up from germline, CDR1 is SGHVS and CDR2 is FNYEAQ. There are 16 residues in the CDR3. This chain's CDR3 is CASSFFREANTGELFF.

This chain uses TRBV27 with TRBJ2-5. Germline values: CDR1 MNHEY, CDR2 SMNVEV (reference sequence). The CDR3 consists of 14 residues. CDR3 region: CASSPYLGQETQYF.

J is TRBJ2-1 and V is TRBV7-9; TCRdb names TRBD1, which stays unverified in the absence of DNA. This CDR3 region has 11 residues. Germline V gene lookup returns CDR1 SEHNR and CDR2 FQNEAQ (reference sequence). The chain's CDR3 is CASSHPDEQFF.

The chain employs TRBV5-1 and TRBJ2-7. Germline V CDR1 and CDR2: SGHRS, YFSETQ. This CDR3 is built from 12 residues. CDR3 amino acids: CASSSGTYEQYF.

The chain is built from TRBV9 and TRBJ2-7; TCRdb's D call of TRBD2 is untestable without DNA. The CDR3 is 15 residues long. CDR1 SGDLS and CDR2 YYNGEE come from the germline V gene. CDR3 sequence reads: CASSAGSGSSYEQYF.

This rearrangement joins TRBV11-1 to TRBJ2-7; the TRBD1 assignment by TCRdb is unverifiable without DNA. CDR3 size: 13 residues. Germline-derived CDR1 and CDR2 are SGHAT and FQDESV (reference sequence). The CDR3 protein is CATTMTGVHEQYF.

The V and J genes are TRBV9 and TRBJ2-1; the D call from TCRdb, TRBD1, cannot be confirmed without DNA. There are 15 residues in the CDR3. The germline gives CDR1 SGDLS, CDR2 YYNGEE. This CDR3 reads CASSVGASLNNEQFF.

This CDR3 reads CSVRTRGYNEQFF. This chain connects TRBV29-1 to TRBJ2-1; the D call from TCRdb, TRBD2, cannot be confirmed without DNA. The CDR3 covers 13 residues. Germline values: CDR1 SQVTM, CDR2 ANQGSEA.

The chain carries TRBV5-1 and TRBJ2-1; there is no DNA to check the TCRdb D call of TRBD2. The germline V gene encodes CDR1 SGHRS and CDR2 YFSETQ. There are 12 residues in the CDR3. CDR3 loop: CASSDTSDEQFF.